A single T cell receptor (beta chain) is shown here with its context. Its antigen remains unidentified. The data were taken from a study of metastatic and nonmetastatic thyroid tumors. No treatment of any kind had been given to any patient before thyroid surgery. Study-wide results and caveats: Patients with malignant thyroid tumors reportedly had significantly higher TCR beta diversity than those with benign nodules, in blood and tumor.

Trimming shortened V by 4 bases and J by 5 bases, and 18 bases separated the two germline ends. This CDR3 region has 15 residues. Germline values: CDR1 MNHEY, CDR2 SVGAGI. Via MiXCR, TCRdb re-called the PCR reads. Of about 53,000 clones listed, 20% are singletons. The J gene is TRBJ2-7, the V gene TRBV6-5; maybe TRBD1 (5 bases). Sequencing input: blood. The sequence was collected from a female donor with papillary thyroid cancer or a benign thyroid nodule (not recorded which). Some clones in this sample may be carry-over from other donors' samples. This CDR3 reads CASSFGHGPFNEQYF. Written as DNA, the CDR3 is TGTGCCAGCAGTTTCGGACACGGCCCCTTTAACGAGCAGTACTTC.